Listed below are T cell receptor beta chains from one sample, sequenced in a study of cytomegalovirus exposure and HLA in healthy donors. Clones were sequenced by immunoSEQ multiplex PCR, and TCRdb holds only the in-frame ones, with some missing. The sample lists tens of thousands of clones; roughly 74% were seen once. Sequenced material: PBMCs. The source is a man in his forties in good health and CMV-seronegative. The CDR3 runs from the conserved cysteine through the conserved F or W. The D gene is left open where the match is weak. Where a row states a size, it is once, few, many or the class of an expanded clone; other rows omit it.

NA TRBJ1-3 NA TRBV10-3 TGTGCCATCAGTGAGTCGACTGGGGAGGACACCATATATTTT CAISESTGEDTIYF
NA TRBJ2-3 NA TRBV11-2 TGTGCCAGCAGCTTTACAGGGACGATCACAGATACGCAGTATTTT CASSFTGTITDTQYF
TRBD2 TRBJ2-2 NA TRBV4-1 TGCGCCAGCAGCCAAGTCCGCGGGAGGAACACCGGGGAGCTGTTTTTT CASSQVRGRNTGELFF
TRBD1 TRBJ2-7 NA TRBV5-1 TGCGCCAGCAGCTGGGACAGGGGGTATGACGAGCAGTACTTC CASSWDRGYDEQYF
NA TRBJ1-3 NA TRBV9 TGTGCCAGCAGCCAAGAAGTAGCCGGAAACACCATATATTTT CASSQEVAGNTIYF
NA TRBJ2-1 NA TRBV7-9 TGTGCCAGCAGCCCCCGGACTGGGGGACTCGGTGAGCAGTTCTTC CASSPRTGGLGEQFF
TRBD2 TRBJ2-5 few TRBV6-5 TGTGCCAGCGGCTTAGCGGGGGGGCCGGGTGAGACCCAGTACTTC CASGLAGGPGETQYF
TRBD2 TRBJ2-2 NA TRBV9 TGTGCCAGCAGCCTAGGGGTAGCGGGGGGGCCTGGCGGGGAGCTGTTTTTT CASSLGVAGGPGGELFF
NA TRBJ2-5 NA TRBV5-1 TGCGCCAGCAAGGACAGTGGGATCCAAGAGACCCAGTACTTC CASKDSGIQETQYF
NA TRBJ1-1 few TRBV19 TGTGCCAGTAGTGTAACCGGACAGCCGAACACTGAAGCTTTCTTT CASSVTGQPNTEAFF
NA TRBJ2-1 NA TRBV7-3 TGTGCCAGCAGCTTCGGGGGACTCTACAATGAGCAGTTCTTC CASSFGGLYNEQFF
NA TRBJ1-5 few TRBV28 TGTGCCAGCAGCGACTCGGGGGATCAGCCCCAGCATTTT CASSDSGDQPQHF
NA TRBJ1-5 few TRBV10-3 TGTGCCATCAGTGAGTCGAAAATGGGACTTGAGCCCCAGCATTTT CAISESKMGLEPQHF
NA TRBJ1-6 few TRBV5-1 TGCGCCAGCACCGACAGTTACTCCTATAATTCACCCCTCCACTTT CASTDSYSYNSPLHF
TRBD2 TRBJ2-2 NA TRBV5-1 TGCGCCAGCAGCACGGGCGGGACTACTAACACCGGGGAGCTGTTTTTT CASSTGGTTNTGELFF
TRBD1 TRBJ1-2 NA TRBV2 TGTGCCAGCAGTGACCGAGGGCCGGGACAGGGGGTCTATGGCTACACCTTC CASSDRGPGQGVYGYTF
NA TRBJ1-2 NA TRBV29-1 TGCAGCGTTTCGACAGGACCCAATGGGGGCTACACCTTC CSVSTGPNGGYTF
TRBD1 TRBJ1-2 NA TRBV27 TGTGCCAGCAGTTTATCGAGGACAGGGGGCTTAGCTAACTATGGCTACACCTTC CASSLSRTGGLANYGYTF
NA TRBJ1-1 few TRBV28 TGTGCCAGCAGTTTCCCTCTATGGCGGAGGGTAACTGAAGCTTTCTTT CASSFPLWRRVTEAFF
TRBD1 TRBJ1-3 few TRBV10-3 TGTGCCATCAGTATCTACACAGGGGGCACTGGAAACACCATATATTTT CAISIYTGGTGNTIYF
NA TRBJ2-5 NA TRBV6-1 TGTGCCAGCAGTGATCACCAAACAGGTTGGGGAGAGACCCAGTACTTC CASSDHQTGWGETQYF
NA TRBJ1-4 NA TRBV5-1 TGCGCCAGCAGCTTGGGTGCCGGGGGGAATGGGGAAAAACTGTTTTTT CASSLGAGGNGEKLFF
TRBD2 TRBJ2-3 NA TRBV2 TGTGCCAGCAGTGAAGCGCTTCACCTAGCGGGAACCACAGATACGCAGTATTTT CASSEALHLAGTTDTQYF
NA TRBJ2-7 NA TRBV9 TGTGCCAGCAGCGCGGCTTACGGACAGCCCTACGAGCAGTACTTC CASSAAYGQPYEQYF
TRBD2 TRBJ2-1 NA TRBV6-5 TGTGCCAGCAGTTCTCCCAGGACTAGCGGCTACAATGAGCAGTTCTTC CASSSPRTSGYNEQFF
TRBD1 TRBJ1-6 NA TRBV6-1 TGTGCCAGCTTGAAGGGGGCAGGTTCACCCCTCCACTTT CASLKGAGSPLHF
NA TRBJ2-7 NA TRBV5-1 TGCGCCAGCAGTTACAGCTCCCCCTACGAGCAGTACTTC CASSYSSPYEQYF
NA TRBJ1-1 once TRBV30 TGTGCCTGGAAGGGGTCTTTGTCGATGAACACTGAAGCTTTCTTT CAWKGSLSMNTEAFF
TRBD2 TRBJ2-3 NA TRBV10-1 TGCGCCAGCAGTGATTTAGCGGGATACACAGATACGCAGTATTTT CASSDLAGYTDTQYF
NA TRBJ1-1 NA TRBV2 TGTGCCAGCAGTGGTTGGGAGGATCTCGGATCTTTCTTT CASSGWEDLGSFF
NA TRBJ1-3 NA TRBV6-1 TGTGCCAGCAGTGCTGTCGAGCCGGGGAGGGGAAACACCATATATTTT CASSAVEPGRGNTIYF
TRBD2 TRBJ2-1 NA TRBV6-6 TGTGCCAGCAGGGATCGGACTAGCGGGGCTTACAATGAGCAGTTCTTC CASRDRTSGAYNEQFF
NA TRBJ2-6 NA TRBV28 TGTGCCACCCTGATTAGCTCTGGGGCCAACGTCCTGACTTTC CATLISSGANVLTF